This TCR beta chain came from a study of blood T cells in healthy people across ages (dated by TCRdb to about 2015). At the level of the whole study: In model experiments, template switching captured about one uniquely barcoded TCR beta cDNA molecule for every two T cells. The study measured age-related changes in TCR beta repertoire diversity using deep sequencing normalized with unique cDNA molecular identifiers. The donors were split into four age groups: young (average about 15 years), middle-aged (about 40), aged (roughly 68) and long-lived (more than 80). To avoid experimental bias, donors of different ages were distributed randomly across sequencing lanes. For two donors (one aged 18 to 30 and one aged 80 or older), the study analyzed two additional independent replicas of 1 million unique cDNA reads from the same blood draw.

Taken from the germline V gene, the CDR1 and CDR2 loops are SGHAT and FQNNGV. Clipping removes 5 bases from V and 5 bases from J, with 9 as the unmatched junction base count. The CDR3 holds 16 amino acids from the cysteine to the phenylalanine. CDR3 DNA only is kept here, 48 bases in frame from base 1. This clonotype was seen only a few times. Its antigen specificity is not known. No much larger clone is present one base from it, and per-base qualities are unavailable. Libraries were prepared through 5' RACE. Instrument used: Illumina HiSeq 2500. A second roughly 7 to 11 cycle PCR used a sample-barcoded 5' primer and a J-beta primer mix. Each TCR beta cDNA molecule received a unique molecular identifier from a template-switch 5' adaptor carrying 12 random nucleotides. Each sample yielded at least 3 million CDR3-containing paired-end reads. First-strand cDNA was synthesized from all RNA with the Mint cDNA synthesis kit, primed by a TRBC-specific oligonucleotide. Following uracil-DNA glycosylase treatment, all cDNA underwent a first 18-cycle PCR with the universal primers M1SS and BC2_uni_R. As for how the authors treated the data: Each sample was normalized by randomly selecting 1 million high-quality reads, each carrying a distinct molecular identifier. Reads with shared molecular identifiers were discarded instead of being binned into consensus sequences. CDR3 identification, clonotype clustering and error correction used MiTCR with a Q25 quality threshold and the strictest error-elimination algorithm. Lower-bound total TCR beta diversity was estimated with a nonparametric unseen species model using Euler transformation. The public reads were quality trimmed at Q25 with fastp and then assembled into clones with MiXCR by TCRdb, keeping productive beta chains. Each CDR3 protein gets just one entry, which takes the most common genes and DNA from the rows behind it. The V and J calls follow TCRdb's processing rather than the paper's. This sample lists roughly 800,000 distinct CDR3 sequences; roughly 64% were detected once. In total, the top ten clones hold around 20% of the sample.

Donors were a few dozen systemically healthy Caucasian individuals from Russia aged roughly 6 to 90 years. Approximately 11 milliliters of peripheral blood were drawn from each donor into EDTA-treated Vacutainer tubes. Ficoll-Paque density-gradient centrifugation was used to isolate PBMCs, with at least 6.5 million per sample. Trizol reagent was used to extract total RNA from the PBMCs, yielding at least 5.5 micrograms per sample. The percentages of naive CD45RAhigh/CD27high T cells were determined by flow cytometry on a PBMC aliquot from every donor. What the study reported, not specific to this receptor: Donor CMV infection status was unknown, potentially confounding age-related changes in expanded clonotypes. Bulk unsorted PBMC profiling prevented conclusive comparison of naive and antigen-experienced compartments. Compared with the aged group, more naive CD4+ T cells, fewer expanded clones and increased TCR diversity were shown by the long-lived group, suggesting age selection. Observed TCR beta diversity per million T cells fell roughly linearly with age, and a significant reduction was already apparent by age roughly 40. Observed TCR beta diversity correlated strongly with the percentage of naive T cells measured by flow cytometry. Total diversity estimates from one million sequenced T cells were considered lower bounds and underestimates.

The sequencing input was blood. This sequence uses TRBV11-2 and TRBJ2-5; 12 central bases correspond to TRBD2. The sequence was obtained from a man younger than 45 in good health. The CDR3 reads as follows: CASSILAGGPEETQYF. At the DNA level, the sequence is TGTGCCAGCAGCATCCTAGCGGGAGGGCCGGAGGAGACCCAGTACTTC.